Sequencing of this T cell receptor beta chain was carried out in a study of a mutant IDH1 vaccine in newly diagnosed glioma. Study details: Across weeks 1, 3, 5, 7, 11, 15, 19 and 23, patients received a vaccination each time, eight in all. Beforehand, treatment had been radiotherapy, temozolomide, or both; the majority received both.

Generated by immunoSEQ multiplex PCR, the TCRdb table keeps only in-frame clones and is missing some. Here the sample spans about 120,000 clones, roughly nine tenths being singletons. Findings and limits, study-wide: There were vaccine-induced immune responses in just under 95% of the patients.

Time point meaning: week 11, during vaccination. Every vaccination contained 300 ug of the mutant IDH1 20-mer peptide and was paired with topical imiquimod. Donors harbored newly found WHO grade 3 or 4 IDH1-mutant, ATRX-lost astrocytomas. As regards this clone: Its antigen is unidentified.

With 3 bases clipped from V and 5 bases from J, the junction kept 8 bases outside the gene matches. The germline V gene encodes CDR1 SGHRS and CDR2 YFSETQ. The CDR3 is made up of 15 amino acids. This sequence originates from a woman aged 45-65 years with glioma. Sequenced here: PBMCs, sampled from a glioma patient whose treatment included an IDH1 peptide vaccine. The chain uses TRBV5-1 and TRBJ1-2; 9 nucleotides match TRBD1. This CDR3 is CASSWGDRDRYGYTF. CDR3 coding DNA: TGCGCCAGCAGCTGGGGGGACAGGGATCGGTATGGCTACACCTTC.